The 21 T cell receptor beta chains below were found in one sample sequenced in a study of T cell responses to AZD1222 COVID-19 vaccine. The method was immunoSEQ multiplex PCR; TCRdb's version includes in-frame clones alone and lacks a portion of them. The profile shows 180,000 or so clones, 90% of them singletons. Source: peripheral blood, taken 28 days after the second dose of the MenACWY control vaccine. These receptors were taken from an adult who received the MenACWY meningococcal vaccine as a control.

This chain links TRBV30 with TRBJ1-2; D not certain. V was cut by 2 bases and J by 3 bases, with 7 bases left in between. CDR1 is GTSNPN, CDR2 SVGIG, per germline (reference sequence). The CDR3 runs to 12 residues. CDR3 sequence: CAWSFVDYGYTF. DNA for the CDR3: TGTGCCTGGAGTTTTGTAGACTATGGCTACACCTTC. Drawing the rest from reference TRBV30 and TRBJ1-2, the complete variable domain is SQTIHQWPATLVQPVGSPLSLECTVEGTSNPNLYWYRQAAGRGLQLLFYSVGIGQISSEVPQNLSASRPQDRQFILSSKKLLLSDSGFYLCAWSFVDYGYTFGSGTRLTVV.

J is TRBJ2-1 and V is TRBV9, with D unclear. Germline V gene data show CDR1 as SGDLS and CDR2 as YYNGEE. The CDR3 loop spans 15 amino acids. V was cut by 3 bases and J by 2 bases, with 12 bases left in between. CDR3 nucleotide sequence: TGTGCCAGCAGCGCTTTAGGGTCGGCCTACAATGAGCAGTTCTTC. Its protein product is CASSALGSAYNEQFF. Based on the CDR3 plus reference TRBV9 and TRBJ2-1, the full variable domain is DSGVTQTPKHLITATGQRVTLRCSPRSGDLSVYWYQQSLDQGLQFLIQYYNGEERAKGNILERFSAQQFPDLHSELNLSSLELGDSALYFCASSALGSAYNEQFFGPGTRLTVL.

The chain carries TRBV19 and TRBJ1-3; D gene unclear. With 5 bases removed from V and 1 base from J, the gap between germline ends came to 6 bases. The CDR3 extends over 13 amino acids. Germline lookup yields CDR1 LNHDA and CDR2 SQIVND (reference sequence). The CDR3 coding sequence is TGTGCCAGTAGTTCGGGGTCTGGAAACACCATATATTTT. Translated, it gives CASSSGSGNTIYF.

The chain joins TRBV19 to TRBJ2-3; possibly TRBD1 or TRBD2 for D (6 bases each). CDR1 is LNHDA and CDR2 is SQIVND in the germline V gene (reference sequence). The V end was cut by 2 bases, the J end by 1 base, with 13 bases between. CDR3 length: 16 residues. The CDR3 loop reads CASSITGAHRTDTQYF. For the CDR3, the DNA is TGTGCCAGTAGTATAACGGGGGCCCACCGCACAGATACGCAGTATTTT.

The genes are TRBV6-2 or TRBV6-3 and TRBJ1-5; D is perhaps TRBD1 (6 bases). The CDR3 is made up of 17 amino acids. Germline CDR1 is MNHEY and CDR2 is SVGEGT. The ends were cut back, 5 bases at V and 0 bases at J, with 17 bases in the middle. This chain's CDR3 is CASSNTGTTNSNQPQHF. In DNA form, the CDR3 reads TGTGCCAGCAGTAACACCGGGACAACTAATAGCAATCAGCCCCAGCATTTT.

CDR3 nucleotide sequence: TGTGCCAGCAGCCAAATAGGCAGGGGGCTGAAGTATGGCTACACCTTC. Amino acids: CASSQIGRGLKYGYTF. V usage is TRBV11-2 and J usage is TRBJ1-2; TRBD1 agrees at 8 bases. The junction had 13 bases not matched to a gene; V was cut back by 5 bases and J by 5 bases. This CDR3 contains 16 residues. Germline CDR1 is SGHAT and CDR2 is FQNNGV.

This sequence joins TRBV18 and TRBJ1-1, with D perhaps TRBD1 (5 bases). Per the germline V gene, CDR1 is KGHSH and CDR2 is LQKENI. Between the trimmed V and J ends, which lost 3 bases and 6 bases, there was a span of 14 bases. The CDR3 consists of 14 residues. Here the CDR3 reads CASSPAGRAAEAFF. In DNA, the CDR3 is TGTGCCAGCTCACCCGCGGGACGGGCGGCTGAAGCTTTCTTT. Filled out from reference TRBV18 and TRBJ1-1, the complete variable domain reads NAGVMQNPRHLVRRRGQEARLRCSPMKGHSHVYWYRQLPEEGLKFMVYLQKENIIDESGMPKERFSAEFPKEGPSILRIQQVVRGDSAAYFCASSPAGRAAEAFFGQGTRLTVV.

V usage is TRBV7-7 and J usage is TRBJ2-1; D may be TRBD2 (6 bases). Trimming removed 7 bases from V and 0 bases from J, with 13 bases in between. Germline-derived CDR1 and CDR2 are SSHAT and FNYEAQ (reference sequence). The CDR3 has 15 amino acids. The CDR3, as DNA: TGTGCCAGCACCCTGGAGGGGAGCTCCTACAATGAGCAGTTCTTC. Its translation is CASTLEGSSYNEQFF.

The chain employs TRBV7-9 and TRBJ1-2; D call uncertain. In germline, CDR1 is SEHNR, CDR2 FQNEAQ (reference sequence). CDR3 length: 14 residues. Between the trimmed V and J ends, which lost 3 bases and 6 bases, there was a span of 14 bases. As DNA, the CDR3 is TGTGCCAGCAGCTTTGGGCCGGGAGGTGATGGCTACACCTTC. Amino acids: CASSFGPGGDGYTF.

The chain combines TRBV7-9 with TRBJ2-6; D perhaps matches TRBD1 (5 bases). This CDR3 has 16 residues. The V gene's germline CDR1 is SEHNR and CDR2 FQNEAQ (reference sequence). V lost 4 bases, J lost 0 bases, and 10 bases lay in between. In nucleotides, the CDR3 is TGTGCCAGCAGCTCAGACAGCTTCTCTGGGGCCAACGTCCTGACTTTC. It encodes CASSSDSFSGANVLTF.

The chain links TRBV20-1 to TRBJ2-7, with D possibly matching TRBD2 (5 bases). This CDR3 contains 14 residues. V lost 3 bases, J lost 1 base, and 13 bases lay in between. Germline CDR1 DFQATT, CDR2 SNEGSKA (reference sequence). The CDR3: CSASKAGRSYEQYF. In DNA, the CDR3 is TGCAGTGCTAGTAAGGCGGGCCGATCCTACGAGCAGTACTTC.

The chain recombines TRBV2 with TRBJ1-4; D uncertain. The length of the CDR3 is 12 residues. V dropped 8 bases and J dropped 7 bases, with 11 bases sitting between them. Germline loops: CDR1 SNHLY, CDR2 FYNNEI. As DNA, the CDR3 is TGTGCCAGCGGGAGGGTGACTGAAAAACTGTTTTTT. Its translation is CASGRVTEKLFF.

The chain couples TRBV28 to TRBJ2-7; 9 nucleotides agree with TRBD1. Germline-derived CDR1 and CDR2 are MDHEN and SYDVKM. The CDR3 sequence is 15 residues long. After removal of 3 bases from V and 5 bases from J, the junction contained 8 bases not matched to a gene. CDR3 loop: CASSFALQGAHEQYF. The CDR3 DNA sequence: TGTGCCAGCAGTTTCGCGTTACAGGGGGCCCACGAGCAGTACTTC. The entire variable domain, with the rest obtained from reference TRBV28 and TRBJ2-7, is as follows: DVKVTQSSRYLVKRTGEKVFLECVQDMDHENMFWYRQDPGLGLRLIYFSYDVKMKEKGDIPEGYSVSREKKERFSLILESASTNQTSMYLCASSFALQGAHEQYFGPGTRLTVT.

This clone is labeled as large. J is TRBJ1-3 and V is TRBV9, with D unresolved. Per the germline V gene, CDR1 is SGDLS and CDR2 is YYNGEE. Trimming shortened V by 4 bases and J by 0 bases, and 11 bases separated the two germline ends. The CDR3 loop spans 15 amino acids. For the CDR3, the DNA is TGTGCCAGCAGCCCCGGACGAAGCTCTGGAAACACCATATATTTT. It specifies CASSPGRSSGNTIYF.

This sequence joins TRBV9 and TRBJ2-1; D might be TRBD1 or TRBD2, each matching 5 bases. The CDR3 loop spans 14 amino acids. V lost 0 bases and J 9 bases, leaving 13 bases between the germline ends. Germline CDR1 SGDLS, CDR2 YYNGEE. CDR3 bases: TGTGCCAGCAGCGTAGGAACCCTAGGGACTGAGCAGTTCTTC. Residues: CASSVGTLGTEQFF.

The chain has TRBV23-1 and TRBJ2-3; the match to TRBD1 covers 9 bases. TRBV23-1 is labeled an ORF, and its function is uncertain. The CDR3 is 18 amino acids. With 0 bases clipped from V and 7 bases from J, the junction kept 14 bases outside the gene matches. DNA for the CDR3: TGCGCCAGCAGTCAATCTAAAATCACCTACAGGGGGCATAATACGCAGTATTTT. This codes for CASSQSKITYRGHNTQYF.

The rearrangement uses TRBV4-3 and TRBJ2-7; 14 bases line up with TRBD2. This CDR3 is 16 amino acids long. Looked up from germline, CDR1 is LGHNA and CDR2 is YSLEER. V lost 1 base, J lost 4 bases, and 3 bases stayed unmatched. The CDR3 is CASSQGGLAGVYEQYF. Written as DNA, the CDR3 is TGCGCCAGCAGCCAAGGGGGACTAGCGGGAGTGTACGAGCAGTACTTC.

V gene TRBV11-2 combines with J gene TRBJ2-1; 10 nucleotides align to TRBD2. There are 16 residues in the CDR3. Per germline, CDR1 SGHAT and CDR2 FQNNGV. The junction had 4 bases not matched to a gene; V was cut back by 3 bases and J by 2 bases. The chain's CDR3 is CASSFSGRAPYNEQFF. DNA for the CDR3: TGTGCCAGCAGCTTCAGCGGGAGGGCCCCCTACAATGAGCAGTTCTTC.

The CDR3 DNA reads as TGTGCCAGCGTACCGGGGAGTTACTACAATGAGCAGTTCTTC. Its protein is CASVPGSYYNEQFF. V gene TRBV2 combines with J gene TRBJ2-1, with D maybe TRBD2 (5 bases). Germline V gene lookup returns CDR1 SNHLY and CDR2 FYNNEI. The CDR3 length is 14 residues. V was shortened by 8 bases and J by 3 bases, with 14 bases between the two germline ends.

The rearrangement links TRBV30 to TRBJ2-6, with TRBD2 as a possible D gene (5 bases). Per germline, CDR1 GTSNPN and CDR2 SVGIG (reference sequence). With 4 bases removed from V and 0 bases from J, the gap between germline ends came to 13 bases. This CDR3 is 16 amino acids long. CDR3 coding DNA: TGTGCCTGGACGAGGGCCCCCCTCTCTGGGGCCAACGTCCTGACTTTC. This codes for CAWTRAPLSGANVLTF.

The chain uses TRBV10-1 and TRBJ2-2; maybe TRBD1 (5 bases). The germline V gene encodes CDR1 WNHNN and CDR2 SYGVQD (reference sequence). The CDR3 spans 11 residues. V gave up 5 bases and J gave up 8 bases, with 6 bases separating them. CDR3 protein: CASSYRGELFF. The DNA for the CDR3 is TGCGCCAGCAGTTACAGGGGGGAGCTGTTTTTT.